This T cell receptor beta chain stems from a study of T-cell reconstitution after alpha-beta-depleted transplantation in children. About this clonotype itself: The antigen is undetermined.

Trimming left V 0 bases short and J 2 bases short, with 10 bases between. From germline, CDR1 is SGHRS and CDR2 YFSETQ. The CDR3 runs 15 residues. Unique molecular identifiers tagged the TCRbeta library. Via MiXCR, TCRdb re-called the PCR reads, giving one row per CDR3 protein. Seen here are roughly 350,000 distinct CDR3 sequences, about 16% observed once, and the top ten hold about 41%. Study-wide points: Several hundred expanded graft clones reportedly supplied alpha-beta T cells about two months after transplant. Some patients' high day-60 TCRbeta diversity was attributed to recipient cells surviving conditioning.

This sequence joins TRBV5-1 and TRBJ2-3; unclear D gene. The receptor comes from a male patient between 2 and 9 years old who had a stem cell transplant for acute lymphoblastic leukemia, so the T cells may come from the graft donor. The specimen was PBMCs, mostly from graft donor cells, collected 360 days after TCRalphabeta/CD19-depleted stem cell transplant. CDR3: CASSLVGVPTDTQYF. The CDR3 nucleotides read TGCGCCAGCAGCTTGGTGGGCGTTCCCACAGATACGCAGTATTTT.